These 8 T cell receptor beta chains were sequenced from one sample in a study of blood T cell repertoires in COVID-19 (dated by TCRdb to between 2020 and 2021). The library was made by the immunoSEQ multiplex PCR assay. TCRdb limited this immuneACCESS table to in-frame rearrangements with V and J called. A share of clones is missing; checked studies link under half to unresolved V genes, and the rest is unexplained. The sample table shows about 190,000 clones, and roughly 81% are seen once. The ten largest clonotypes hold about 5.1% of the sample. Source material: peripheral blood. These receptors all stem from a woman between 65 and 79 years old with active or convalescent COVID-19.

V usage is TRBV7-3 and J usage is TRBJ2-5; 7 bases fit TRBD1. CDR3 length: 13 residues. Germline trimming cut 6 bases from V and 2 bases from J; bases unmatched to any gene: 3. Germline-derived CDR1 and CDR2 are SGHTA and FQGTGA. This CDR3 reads CASSPGQQETQYF. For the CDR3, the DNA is TGTGCCAGCAGTCCGGGACAGCAAGAGACCCAGTACTTC. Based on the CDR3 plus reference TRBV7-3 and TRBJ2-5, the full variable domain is GAGVSQTPSNKVTEKGKYVELRCDPISGHTALYWYRQSLGQGPEFLIYFQGTGAADDSGLPNDRFFAVRPEGSVSTLKIQRTERGDSAVYLCASSPGQQETQYFGPGTRLLVL.

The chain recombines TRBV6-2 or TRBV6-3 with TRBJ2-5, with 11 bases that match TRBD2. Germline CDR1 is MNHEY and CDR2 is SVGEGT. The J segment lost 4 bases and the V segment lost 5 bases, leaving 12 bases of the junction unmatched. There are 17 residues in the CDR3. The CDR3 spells CASSTTSGKWVGETQYF. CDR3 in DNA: TGTGCCAGCAGTACGACTAGCGGGAAGTGGGTTGGAGAGACCCAGTACTTC.

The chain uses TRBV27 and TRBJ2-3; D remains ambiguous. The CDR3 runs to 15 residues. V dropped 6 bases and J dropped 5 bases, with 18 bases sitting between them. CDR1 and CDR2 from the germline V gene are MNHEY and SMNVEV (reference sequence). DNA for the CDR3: TGTGCCAGCAGCACGCGGCTAGGCACCCTAGATACGCAGTATTTT. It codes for CASSTRLGTLDTQYF.

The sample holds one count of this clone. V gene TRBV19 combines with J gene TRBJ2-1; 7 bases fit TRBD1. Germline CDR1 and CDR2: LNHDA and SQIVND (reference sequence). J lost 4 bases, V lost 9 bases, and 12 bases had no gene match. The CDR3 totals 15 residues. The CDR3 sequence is CASRRQGRSYNEQFF. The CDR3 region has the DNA TGTGCCAGCCGGCGACAGGGTCGATCTTACAATGAGCAGTTCTTC.

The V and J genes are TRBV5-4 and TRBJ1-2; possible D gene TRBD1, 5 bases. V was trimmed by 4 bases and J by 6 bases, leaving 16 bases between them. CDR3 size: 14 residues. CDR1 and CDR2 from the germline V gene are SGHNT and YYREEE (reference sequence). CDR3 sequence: CASSPLGRGDGYTF. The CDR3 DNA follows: TGTGCCAGCAGCCCTCTGGGGAGGGGAGATGGCTACACCTTC.

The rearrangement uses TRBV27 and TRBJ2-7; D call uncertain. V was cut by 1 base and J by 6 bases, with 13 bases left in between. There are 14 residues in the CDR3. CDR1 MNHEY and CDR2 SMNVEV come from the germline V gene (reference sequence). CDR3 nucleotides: TGTGCCAGCAGTTTATGGTACAGCCCAAGCGAGCAGTACTTC. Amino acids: CASSLWYSPSEQYF.

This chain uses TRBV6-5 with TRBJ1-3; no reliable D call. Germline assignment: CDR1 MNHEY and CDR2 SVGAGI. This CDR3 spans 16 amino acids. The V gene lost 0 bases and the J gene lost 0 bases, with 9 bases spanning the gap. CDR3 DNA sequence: TGTGCCAGCAGTTACTCGAGCGGTCCCTCTGGAAACACCATATATTTT. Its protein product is CASSYSSGPSGNTIYF.

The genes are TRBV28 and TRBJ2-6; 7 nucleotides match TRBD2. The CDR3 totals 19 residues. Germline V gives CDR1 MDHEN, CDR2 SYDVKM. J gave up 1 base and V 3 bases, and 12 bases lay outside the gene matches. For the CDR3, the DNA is TGTGCCAGCAGTTTCCCCTTGGGGGGGGGACTTTCTGGGGCCAACGTCCTGACTTTC. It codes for CASSFPLGGGLSGANVLTF.